Sequencing of this T cell receptor (beta chain) was carried out in a study of T-cell reconstitution after alpha-beta-depleted transplantation in children. Regarding the study as a whole: Diversity of TCRbeta at day 60 was high in some patients, arising from surviving recipient T cells and thymic progenitors. Reports say that about two months after transplant, the alpha-beta T cells came out of several hundred graft clones that had expanded. T-cell counts and diversity at one year following transplant were attributed mainly to newly produced T cells.

As for this clonotype: Its matching antigen is unknown. At one boundary the junction diverges from the germline segment, which might be a read error.

The CDR3 extends over 18 amino acids. CDR1 and CDR2 from the germline V gene are DFQATT and SNEGSKA (reference sequence). Unique molecular identifiers were used to barcode this TCRbeta library. MiXCR was run by TCRdb on the PCR reads, yielding one entry per CDR3 protein. The data contain 550,000 to 600,000 distinct CDR3 sequences, 23% of them singletons. The gene calls are TRBV20-1 and TRBJ2-2; D not resolved. The source was PBMCs, mostly from graft donor cells, collected 360 days after TCRalphabeta/CD19-depleted stem cell transplant. The clonotype comes from a boy younger than two who had a stem cell transplant for acute myeloid leukemia, so the T cells may come from the graft donor. In nucleotides, the CDR3 is TGCTGTGCTAGAGATCGCGGCCTGGGTAACGCGAACACCGGGGAGCTGTTTTTT. It is translated as CCARDRGLGNANTGELFF.